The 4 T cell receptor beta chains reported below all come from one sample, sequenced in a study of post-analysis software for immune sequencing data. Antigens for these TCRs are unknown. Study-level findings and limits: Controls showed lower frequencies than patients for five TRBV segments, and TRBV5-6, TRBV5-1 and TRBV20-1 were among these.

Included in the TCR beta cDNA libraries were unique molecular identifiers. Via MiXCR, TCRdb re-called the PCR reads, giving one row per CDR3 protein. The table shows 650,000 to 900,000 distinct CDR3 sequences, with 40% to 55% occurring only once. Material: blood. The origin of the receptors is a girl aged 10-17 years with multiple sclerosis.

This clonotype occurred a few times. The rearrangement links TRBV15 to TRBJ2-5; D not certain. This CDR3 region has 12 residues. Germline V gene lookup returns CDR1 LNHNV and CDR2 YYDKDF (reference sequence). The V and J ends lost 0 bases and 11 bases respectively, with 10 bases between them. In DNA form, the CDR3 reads TGTGCCACCAGCAGAGAAGCAGGAACGCAGTACTTC. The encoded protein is CATSREAGTQYF.

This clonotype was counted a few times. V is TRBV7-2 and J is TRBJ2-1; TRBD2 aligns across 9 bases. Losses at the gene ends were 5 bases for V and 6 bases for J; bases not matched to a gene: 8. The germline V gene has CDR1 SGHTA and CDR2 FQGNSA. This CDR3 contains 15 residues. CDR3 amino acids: CASSLGTSLTNEQFF. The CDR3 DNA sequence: TGTGCCAGCAGCCTCGGGACTAGCCTGACCAATGAGCAGTTCTTC.

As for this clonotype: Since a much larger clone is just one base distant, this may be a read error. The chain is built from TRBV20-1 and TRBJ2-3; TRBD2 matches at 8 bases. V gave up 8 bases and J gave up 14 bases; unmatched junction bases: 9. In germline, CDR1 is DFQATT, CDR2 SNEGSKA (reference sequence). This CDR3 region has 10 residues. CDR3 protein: CSTERELAYF. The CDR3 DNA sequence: TGCAGTACTGAGCGGGAGTTGGCGTATTTT.

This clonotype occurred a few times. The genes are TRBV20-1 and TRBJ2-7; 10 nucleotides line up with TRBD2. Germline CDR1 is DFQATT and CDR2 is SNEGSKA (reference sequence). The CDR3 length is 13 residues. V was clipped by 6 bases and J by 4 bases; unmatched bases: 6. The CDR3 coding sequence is TGCAGTGCCCAGACTAGCGGGCTGTACGAGCAGTACTTC. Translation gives CSAQTSGLYEQYF.